The 9 T cell receptor beta chains in this list originate from one sample, sequenced in a study of CD8 T cells in Susac syndrome. Reverse transcription of about 0.5 to 1 ug RNA was carried out with random hexamers. TCRdb fed the immunoSEQ multiplex PCR reads into MiXCR, producing one record per CDR3 protein. This table holds around 170,000 distinct CDR3 sequences, roughly 94% found once. The sample comprised CD8+ T cells from PBMCs. All receptors derive from a human donor with Susac syndrome.

The chain joins TRBV2 to TRBJ1-1; TRBD1 matches at 7 bases. The CDR3 has 14 amino acids. Trimming removed 7 bases from V and 0 bases from J; junction bases left unmatched: 5. In germline, CDR1 is SNHLY, CDR2 FYNNEI. This chain's CDR3 is CASILTGMNTEAFF. Written as DNA, the CDR3 is TGTGCCAGCATTTTGACAGGGATGAACACTGAAGCTTTCTTT.

This clonotype was observed once. V usage is TRBV11-2 and J usage is TRBJ2-7; TRBD2 is a possible D gene (6 bases). Germline CDR1 SGHAT, CDR2 FQNNGV. V shed 5 bases and J shed 2 bases, with 16 bases lying between them. This CDR3 has 15 residues. CDR3: CASSTPGTRPYEQYF. The CDR3 DNA sequence: TGTGCCAGCAGCACCCCCGGGACTCGCCCCTACGAGCAGTACTTC.

The chain joins TRBV4-1 to TRBJ2-5, with D hard to call. The CDR3 has 13 amino acids. V was pared by 2 bases and J by 1 base, with 5 bases between. Germline V CDR1 and CDR2: MGHRA, YSYEKL. CDR3 in DNA: TGCGCCAGCAGCCAATCATTCCAAGAGACCCAGTACTTC. This gives the protein CASSQSFQETQYF.

The genes are TRBV12-3 or TRBV12-4 and TRBJ1-1; the D is unclear. The CDR3 runs 13 residues. With 5 bases removed from V and 1 base from J, the gap between germline ends came to 8 bases. The DNA for the CDR3 is TGTGCCAGCAGTCTTAAGAGGAACACTGAAGCTTTCTTT. Its translation: CASSLKRNTEAFF.

This chain connects TRBV14 to TRBJ2-4; either TRBD1 or TRBD2 may fit D (6 bases each). This CDR3 has 15 residues. V was shortened by 1 base and J by 8 bases, with 15 bases between the two germline ends. Looked up from germline, CDR1 is SGHDN and CDR2 is FVKESK. This chain's CDR3 is CASSQALTGGDIQYF. Here the CDR3 DNA reads TGTGCCAGCAGCCAAGCTCTGACAGGAGGGGACATTCAGTACTTC.

The chain has TRBV7-2 and TRBJ2-6, with unresolved D. Germline values: CDR1 SGHTA, CDR2 FQGNSA. CDR3 size: 15 residues. The ends were cut back, 4 bases at V and 4 bases at J, with 11 bases in the middle. This CDR3 is CASSSGPLGANVLTF. The CDR3, as DNA: TGTGCCAGCAGCTCTGGACCCCTCGGGGCCAACGTCCTGACTTTC.

The chain joins TRBV11-2 to TRBJ2-1; D is possibly TRBD1 or TRBD2 (5 bases each). The length of the CDR3 is 16 residues. V lost 2 bases and J 6 bases, leaving 17 bases between the germline ends. CDR1 SGHAT and CDR2 FQNNGV come from the germline V gene. The CDR3 DNA is TGTGCCAGCAGCTTAAGATCAGGGAGAATTAGCAATGAGCAGTTCTTC. Amino acids: CASSLRSGRISNEQFF.

The genes are TRBV2 and TRBJ1-1, with a possible D match to TRBD1 (5 bases). The V gene lost 9 bases and the J gene lost 7 bases, with 12 bases spanning the gap. The germline V gene has CDR1 SNHLY and CDR2 FYNNEI. This CDR3 contains 11 residues. In nucleotides, the CDR3 is TGTGCCAGTGCGACAGAGCTTGAAGCTTTCTTT. It encodes CASATELEAFF.

The chain links TRBV19 to TRBJ2-5; no firm D call. Germline V CDR1 and CDR2: LNHDA, SQIVND (reference sequence). Between the trimmed V and J ends, which lost 5 bases and 5 bases, there was a span of 12 bases. This CDR3 contains 13 residues. In DNA, the CDR3 is TGTGCCAGTAGTCCTTTATTATTGGAGACCCAGTACTTC. As protein: CASSPLLLETQYF.